This T cell receptor beta chain was identified in a study of a mutant IDH1 vaccine in newly diagnosed glioma. Overall study context: The first vaccination came 4-6 weeks after radiotherapy alone, or with temozolomide cycles. Those enrolled had earlier been treated with radiotherapy, temozolomide, or both, mostly both. Study outcomes and limitations: Patients showed vaccine-induced immune responses at a rate of approximately 92%. Pseudoprogression seemingly bore no relation to changes in top peripheral T cell clonotypes.

Time point of the sample: week 35, safety follow-up. Every vaccine dose comprised 300 ug of mutant IDH1 20-mer peptide plus topical imiquimod. CDR3 length: 18 amino acids. Concerning this clone itself: Its antigen is currently unknown.

Method: immunoSEQ multiplex PCR; TCRdb's copy keeps in-frame clones and lacks some. The sample consists of approximately 50,000 clones, roughly four fifths of them appearing once. The V call is TRBV21-1, the J call TRBJ1-1; the table's D call TRBD1 went unverified against the DNA. TRBV21-1 is reported as a pseudogene. The receptor's source is a man aged 40-55 years with glioma. The sequencing here drew on PBMCs, taken from a glioma patient whose treatment included an IDH1 peptide vaccine. The CDR3 loop is CASSKVERGPLSIPEAFF. CDR3 nucleotides: TGTGCCAGCAGCAAAGTTGAGAGGGGGCCCTTATCAATCCCTGAAGCTTTCTTT.